The next 29 T cell receptor beta chains were all read from a single sample in a study of shared clonotypes between healthy human individuals. Naivety among CD8 cells was defined by CD45RO negativity and positive CCR7 selection, thereby excluding terminally differentiated effector memory CD45RA+ cells. The assay was immunoSEQ multiplex PCR, and TCRdb's table has in-frame clones only and misses some. The repertoire includes about 680,000 clones, about 91% of them detected once, and about 24% sits in the top ten. Sequenced sample: naive CD8+ T cells sorted from blood. The receptor source for this set is a man younger than 40 in good health.

V gene TRBV5-1 combines with J gene TRBJ2-7; D unclear. Trimming left V 0 bases short and J 1 base short, with 5 bases between. The CDR3 is made up of 13 amino acids. CDR1 and CDR2 (germline): SGHRS, YFSETQ. CDR3 loop: CASSLEQSYEQYF. The CDR3 DNA is TGCGCCAGCAGCTTGGAACAGTCCTACGAGCAGTACTTC.

The chain is built from TRBV5-4 and TRBJ2-2; no clear D. This CDR3 contains 15 residues. V lost 4 bases and J 0 bases, leaving 10 bases between the germline ends. From germline, CDR1 is SGHNT and CDR2 YYREEE (reference sequence). CDR3 protein: CASSQRHPNTGELFF. The CDR3, as DNA: TGTGCCAGCAGCCAGAGACACCCGAACACCGGGGAGCTGTTTTTT.

This sequence joins TRBV7-9 and TRBJ2-1, with D maybe TRBD1 (6 bases). V was pared by 5 bases and J by 2 bases, with 13 bases between. The CDR3 length is 15 residues. The V gene's germline CDR1 is SEHNR and CDR2 FQNEAQ (reference sequence). The CDR3 DNA follows: TGTGCCAGCAGCCCCCGGGACAAGCCCTACAATGAGCAGTTCTTC. This codes for CASSPRDKPYNEQFF.

Concerning this clone: Compared with germline, one end of the junction differs, possibly owing to a read error. This sample also contains other DNA sequences that code for the same CDR3. The rearrangement links TRBV29-1 to TRBJ2-7; TRBD1 agrees at 9 bases. CDR3 length: 13 residues. CDR1 is SQVTM, CDR2 ANQGSEA, per germline. CDR3: CSVERQGDGEQYF. CDR3 in DNA: TGCAGCGTTGAAAGACAGGGGGATGGCGAGCAGTACTTT.

The chain combines TRBV7-2 with TRBJ1-5; possible D gene TRBD1, 5 bases. V was clipped by 5 bases and J by 1 base, with 21 bases between them. CDR1 and CDR2 from the germline V gene are SGHTA and FQGNSA. The CDR3 is 18 residues long. The CDR3 region has the DNA TGTGCCAGCAGCGTAATGGGACCGCATCAGAGGAGCAATCAGCCCCAGCATTTT. It codes for CASSVMGPHQRSNQPQHF.

The chain employs TRBV15 and TRBJ2-7; D is possibly TRBD1 or TRBD2 (5 bases each). The CDR3 is made up of 13 amino acids. Germline V gene lookup returns CDR1 LNHNV and CDR2 YYDKDF (reference sequence). Deletions cut 3 bases from V and 6 bases from J, with 12 bases between. As DNA, the CDR3 is TGTGCCACCAGCAGTATCAGGGAGTCCGAGCAGTACTTC. Translation gives CATSSIRESEQYF. The whole variable domain, remainder taken from reference TRBV15 and TRBJ2-7, is DAMVIQNPRYQVTQFGKPVTLSCSQTLNHNVMYWYQQKSSQAPKLLFHYYDKDFNNEADTPDNFQSRRPNTSFCFLDIRSPGLGDTAMYLCATSSIRESEQYFGPGTRLTVT.

The genes are TRBV6-6 and TRBJ2-7; no clear D. V lost 6 bases, J lost 6 bases, and 12 bases lay in between. The CDR3 spans 12 residues. CDR1 MNHNY and CDR2 SVGAGI come from the germline V gene (reference sequence). The chain's CDR3 is CASSQAAGEQYF. The CDR3 DNA sequence: TGTGCCAGCAGCCAGGCGGCTGGCGAGCAGTACTTC.

The V call is TRBV7-9, the J call TRBJ1-1; D is undetermined. Germline-derived CDR1 and CDR2 are SEHNR and FQNEAQ (reference sequence). V was pared by 4 bases and J by 6 bases, with 12 bases between. This CDR3 has 13 residues. The CDR3 DNA reads TGTGCCAGCAGCTCCCCCTCCGGGCCTGAAGCTTTCTTT. Residues: CASSSPSGPEAFF.

This clone was counted a single time. This chain connects TRBV4-3 to TRBJ2-4; 9 bases are shared with TRBD1. J was trimmed by 5 bases and V by 0 bases; bases with no gene match: 2. In germline, CDR1 is LGHNA, CDR2 YSLEER. The CDR3 is 15 residues long. The CDR3 sequence is CASSQERQGENIQYF. Written as DNA, the CDR3 is TGCGCCAGCAGCCAAGAACGACAGGGGGAAAACATTCAGTACTTC.

This chain uses TRBV14 with TRBJ1-2; unclear D gene. CDR1 SGHDN and CDR2 FVKESK come from the germline V gene. The V gene lost 0 bases and the J gene lost 8 bases, with 16 bases spanning the gap. This CDR3 has 15 amino acids. DNA of the CDR3: TGTGCCAGCAGCCAAGATTTAAGGCAGAGGGAAGGCTACACCTTC. Protein sequence: CASSQDLRQREGYTF.

The V call is TRBV27, the J call TRBJ2-7, with D tentatively TRBD1 (6 bases). The CDR3 consists of 13 residues. V was cut by 5 bases and J by 3 bases, with 11 bases left in between. The germline V gene has CDR1 MNHEY and CDR2 SMNVEV (reference sequence). As DNA, the CDR3 is TGTGCCAGCAGTATGACAGGTGACTACGAGCAGTACTTC. Amino acid sequence: CASSMTGDYEQYF.

V is TRBV19 and J is TRBJ2-7; D could derive from TRBD1 or TRBD2 (5 bases each). Germline CDR1 LNHDA, CDR2 SQIVND (reference sequence). V was cut by 5 bases and J by 3 bases, with 14 bases left in between. The CDR3 length is 14 residues. In DNA form, the CDR3 reads TGTGCCAGTAGTTTTTCCGGGACGGGCTACGAGCAGTACTTC. It specifies CASSFSGTGYEQYF.

The J gene is TRBJ2-5, the V gene TRBV5-1; D uncertain. Trimming stripped 1 base from V and 0 bases from J, with 13 bases between. The CDR3 totals 16 residues. The germline CDR1 and CDR2 sequences are SGHRS and YFSETQ. In DNA form, the CDR3 reads TGCGCCAGCAGCTTGAAACGGGTCGGGTACCAAGAGACCCAGTACTTC. It translates to CASSLKRVGYQETQYF. The full variable domain, completed using reference TRBV5-1 and TRBJ2-5, is KAGVTQTPRYLIKTRGQQVTLSCSPISGHRSVSWYQQTPGQGLQFLFEYFSETQRNKGNFPGRFSGRQFSNSRSEMNVSTLELGDSALYLCASSLKRVGYQETQYFGPGTRLLVL.

The chain couples TRBV14 to TRBJ2-1; 11 bases line up with TRBD2. Germline lookup yields CDR1 SGHDN and CDR2 FVKESK. The V gene end was trimmed by 7 bases and the J gene end by 7 bases; junction bases not matched to a gene: 9. The CDR3 loop spans 15 amino acids. The CDR3 here is CASTLAGGPSNEQFF. For the CDR3, the DNA is TGTGCCAGCACCTTAGCGGGAGGGCCGTCGAATGAGCAGTTCTTC.

The chain is built from TRBV29-1 and TRBJ2-2; TRBD2 matches 10 bases. The germline V gene has CDR1 SQVTM and CDR2 ANQGSEA. CDR3 length: 16 amino acids. V shed 2 bases, J shed 7 bases, and the junction held 10 bases outside the gene matches. The DNA for the CDR3 is TGCAGCGTTGAAAGTCCCCTAGCGGGAGCGGTCGGGGAGCTGTTTTTT. It yields the protein CSVESPLAGAVGELFF.

This clone was counted between two and nine times. The chain couples TRBV27 to TRBJ2-2; D is undetermined. Germline V gene lookup returns CDR1 MNHEY and CDR2 SMNVEV (reference sequence). Trimming took 4 bases from V and 5 from J, leaving 8 bases between them. The CDR3 sequence is 13 residues long. For the CDR3, the DNA is TGTGCCAGCAGTTACAAATTAACCGGGGAGCTGTTTTTT. The encoded protein is CASSYKLTGELFF.

This chain uses TRBV6-5 with TRBJ2-7; 11 bases line up with TRBD1. CDR1 MNHEY and CDR2 SVGAGI come from the germline V gene. Losses at the gene ends were 5 bases for V and 3 bases for J; bases not matched to a gene: 3. There are 14 residues in the CDR3. This CDR3 is CASSVGTGGYEQYF. CDR3 nucleotide sequence: TGTGCCAGCAGTGTGGGGACAGGGGGCTACGAGCAGTACTTC.

J is TRBJ1-1 and V is TRBV15; a weak D match, TRBD1 (6 bases). There are 17 residues in the CDR3. Germline V gene sequence: CDR1 LNHNV, CDR2 YYDKDF (reference sequence). V was shortened by 11 bases and J by 0 bases, with 25 bases between the two germline ends. Here the CDR3 DNA reads TGTGCCGCCACCACCATGACAGGAAACTGGTTGAACACTGAAGCTTTCTTT. As protein: CAATTMTGNWLNTEAFF.

The chain carries TRBV10-3 and TRBJ2-1; 7 nucleotides align to TRBD2. The CDR3 consists of 15 residues. J gave up 5 bases and V 11 bases, and 15 bases lay outside the gene matches. CDR1 and CDR2 from the germline V gene are ENHRY and SYGVKD. In DNA form, the CDR3 reads TGTGCCCTCCGTTCGGCGGGAGCAGACAACAATGAGCAGTTCTTC. As protein: CALRSAGADNNEQFF.

This clone occurred once. This chain joins TRBV6-1 and TRBJ1-4; D remains unclear. V was pared by 2 bases and J by 3 bases, with 10 bases between. The germline gives CDR1 MNHNS, CDR2 SASEGT. This CDR3 region has 15 residues. As DNA, the CDR3 is TGTGCCAGCAGTGAACGACCTACCTCTAATGAAAAACTGTTTTTT. It codes for CASSERPTSNEKLFF.

V is TRBV27 and J is TRBJ1-2; possible D gene TRBD1, 5 bases. Germline V gene data show CDR1 as MNHEY and CDR2 as SMNVEV (reference sequence). The V and J ends lost 5 bases and 1 base respectively, with 14 bases between them. The CDR3 consists of 15 residues. Written as DNA, the CDR3 is TGTGCCAGCAGTGGGGCACCTTTCAATAACTATGGCTACACCTTC. As protein: CASSGAPFNNYGYTF.

This chain links TRBV21-1 with TRBJ1-1; the DNA was not used to check the table's D call, TRBD1. TRBV21-1 is listed as a pseudogene. The CDR3 contains 15 residues. The CDR3 spells CASSRKTGLDTEAFF. The CDR3 nucleotides read TGTGCCAGCAGCAGAAAGACAGGGTTGGACACTGAAGCTTTCTTT.

This clone was seen only a few times. V usage is TRBV6-6 and J usage is TRBJ2-2; D might be TRBD2 (6 bases). V dropped 6 bases and J dropped 1 base, with 9 bases sitting between them. The germline CDR1 and CDR2 sequences are MNHNY and SVGAGI (reference sequence). The CDR3 has 14 residues. CDR3 bases: TGTGCCAGCAGACCGGGAGAGAACACCGGGGAGCTGTTTTTT. Its translation is CASRPGENTGELFF.

The chain employs TRBV7-9 and TRBJ2-1, with TRBD2 identical over 11 bases. Looked up from germline, CDR1 is SEHNR and CDR2 is FQNEAQ (reference sequence). The CDR3 loop spans 15 amino acids. The ends lost 3 bases at V and 7 bases at J; junction bases unmatched: 5. The CDR3 nucleotides are TGTGCCAGCAGCTTGGTACTAGCGGGAGTGAATGAGCAGTTCTTC. Translation gives CASSLVLAGVNEQFF.

This chain links TRBV5-1 with TRBJ1-1, with TRBD1 identical over 8 bases. The germline V gene has CDR1 SGHRS and CDR2 YFSETQ. This CDR3 comprises 15 residues. J was trimmed by 2 bases and V by 3 bases; bases with no gene match: 6. The CDR3 is CASSWDRTGNTEAFF. In DNA form, the CDR3 reads TGCGCCAGCAGCTGGGACAGGACAGGTAACACTGAAGCTTTCTTT.

The chain recombines TRBV9 with TRBJ2-3; D remains ambiguous. The germline gives CDR1 SGDLS, CDR2 YYNGEE. The CDR3 loop spans 14 amino acids. Trimming shortened V by 0 bases and J by 3 bases, and 8 bases separated the two germline ends. CDR3 region: CASSVEVATDTQYF. For the CDR3, the DNA is TGTGCCAGCAGCGTAGAAGTAGCAACAGATACGCAGTATTTT.

This sequence joins TRBV19 and TRBJ2-7; possible D gene TRBD2, 5 bases. This CDR3 has 12 amino acids. CDR1 is LNHDA and CDR2 is SQIVND in the germline V gene (reference sequence). The V end lost 6 bases, the J end lost 3 bases, and 9 bases lay between the germline ends. This chain's CDR3 is CASSGGNYEQYF. The CDR3 bases are TGTGCCAGTAGCGGAGGAAACTACGAGCAGTACTTC.

The CDR3 coding sequence is TGTGCCAGTAGTATAGCAATTAACCAGCCTACCGGGGAGCTGTTTTTT. Protein: CASSIAINQPTGELFF. This sequence joins TRBV19 and TRBJ2-2; D is uncertain. With 1 base removed from V and 5 bases from J, the gap between germline ends came to 14 bases. The CDR3 has 16 residues. CDR1 is LNHDA and CDR2 is SQIVND in the germline V gene (reference sequence).

The rearrangement joins TRBV18 to TRBJ2-5; D could derive from TRBD1 or TRBD2 (6 bases each). Germline V lookup: CDR1 KGHSH, CDR2 LQKENI. CDR3 size: 17 residues. V was shortened by 3 bases and J by 5 bases, with 22 bases between the two germline ends. The CDR3 loop reads CASSPPGGHTEGETQYF. The CDR3, as DNA: TGTGCCAGCTCACCCCCTGGGGGCCATACGGAGGGGGAGACCCAGTACTTC. The full variable domain, in which reference TRBV18 and TRBJ2-5 provide the parts outside the CDR3, is NAGVMQNPRHLVRRRGQEARLRCSPMKGHSHVYWYRQLPEEGLKFMVYLQKENIIDESGMPKERFSAEFPKEGPSILRIQQVVRGDSAAYFCASSPPGGHTEGETQYFGPGTRLLVL.